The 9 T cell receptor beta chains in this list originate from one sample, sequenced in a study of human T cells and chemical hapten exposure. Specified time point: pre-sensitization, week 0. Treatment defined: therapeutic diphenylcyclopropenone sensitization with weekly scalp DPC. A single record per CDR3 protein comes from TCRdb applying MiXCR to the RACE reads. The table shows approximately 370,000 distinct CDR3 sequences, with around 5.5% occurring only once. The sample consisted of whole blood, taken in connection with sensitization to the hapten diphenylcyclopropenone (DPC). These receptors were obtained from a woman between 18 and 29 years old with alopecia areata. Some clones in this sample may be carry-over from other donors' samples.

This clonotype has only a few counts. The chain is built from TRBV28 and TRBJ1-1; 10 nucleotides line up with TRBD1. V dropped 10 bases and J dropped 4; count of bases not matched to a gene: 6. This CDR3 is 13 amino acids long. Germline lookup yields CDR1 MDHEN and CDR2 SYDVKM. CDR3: CATLRDRGTEAFF. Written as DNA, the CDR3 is TGTGCCACCCTCCGGGACAGGGGCACTGAAGCTTTCTTT.

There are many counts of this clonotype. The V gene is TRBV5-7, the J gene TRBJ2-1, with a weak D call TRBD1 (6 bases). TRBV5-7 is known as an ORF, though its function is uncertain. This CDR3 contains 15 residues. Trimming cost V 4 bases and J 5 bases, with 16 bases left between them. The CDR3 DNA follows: TGTGCCAGCAGCCCTAGACAGGTAGTAGACAATGAGCAGTTCTTC. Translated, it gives CASSPRQVVDNEQFF.

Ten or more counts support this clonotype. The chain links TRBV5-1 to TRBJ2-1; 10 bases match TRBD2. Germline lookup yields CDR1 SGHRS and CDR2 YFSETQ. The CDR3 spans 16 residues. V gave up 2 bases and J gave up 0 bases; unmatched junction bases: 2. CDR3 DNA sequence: TGCGCCAGCAGCTTTAGCGGGGGGATCTCCTACAATGAGCAGTTCTTC. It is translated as CASSFSGGISYNEQFF.

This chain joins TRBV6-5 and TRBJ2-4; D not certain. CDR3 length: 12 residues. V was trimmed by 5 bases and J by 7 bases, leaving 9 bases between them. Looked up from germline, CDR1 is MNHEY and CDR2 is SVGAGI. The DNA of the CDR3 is TGTGCCAGCAGTGCTAACAGTAACATTCAGTACTTC. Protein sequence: CASSANSNIQYF.

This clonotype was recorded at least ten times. The CDR3 spells CASSPVSRNQPQHF. CDR3 in DNA: TGTGCCAGCAGCCCCGTGAGTCGAAATCAGCCCCAGCATTTT. The chain uses TRBV12-3 or TRBV12-4 and TRBJ1-5; unclear D gene. This CDR3 region has 14 residues. Trimming removed 6 bases from V and 4 bases from J, with 13 bases in between.

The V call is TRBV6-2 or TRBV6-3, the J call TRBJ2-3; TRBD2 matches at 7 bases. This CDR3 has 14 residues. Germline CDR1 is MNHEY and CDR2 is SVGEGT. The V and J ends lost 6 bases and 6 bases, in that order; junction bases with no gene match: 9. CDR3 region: CASSPKAGYDTQYF. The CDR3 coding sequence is TGTGCCAGCAGCCCCAAAGCGGGGTATGATACGCAGTATTTT.

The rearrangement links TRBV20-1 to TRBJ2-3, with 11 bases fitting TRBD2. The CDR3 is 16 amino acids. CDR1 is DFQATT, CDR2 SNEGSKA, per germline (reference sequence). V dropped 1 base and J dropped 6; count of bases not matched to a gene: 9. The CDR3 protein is CSARVGRVAGGDTQYF. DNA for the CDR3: TGCAGTGCTAGAGTCGGAAGGGTAGCGGGGGGGGATACGCAGTATTTT.

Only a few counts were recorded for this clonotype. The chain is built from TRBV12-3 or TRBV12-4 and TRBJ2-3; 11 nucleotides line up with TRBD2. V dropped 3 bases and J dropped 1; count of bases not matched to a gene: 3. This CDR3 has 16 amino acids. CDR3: CASSFWGLAGTDTQYF. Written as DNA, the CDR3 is TGTGCCAGCAGTTTTTGGGGACTAGCGGGCACAGATACGCAGTATTTT.

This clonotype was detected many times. CDR3 bases: TGTGCCAGCAGTCCTACCCGGGACTACGAGCAGTACTTC. Translation gives CASSPTRDYEQYF. The rearrangement uses TRBV12-3 or TRBV12-4 and TRBJ2-7; perhaps TRBD2 as D (5 bases). The CDR3 extends over 13 amino acids. V was pared by 5 bases and J by 3 bases, with 11 bases between.